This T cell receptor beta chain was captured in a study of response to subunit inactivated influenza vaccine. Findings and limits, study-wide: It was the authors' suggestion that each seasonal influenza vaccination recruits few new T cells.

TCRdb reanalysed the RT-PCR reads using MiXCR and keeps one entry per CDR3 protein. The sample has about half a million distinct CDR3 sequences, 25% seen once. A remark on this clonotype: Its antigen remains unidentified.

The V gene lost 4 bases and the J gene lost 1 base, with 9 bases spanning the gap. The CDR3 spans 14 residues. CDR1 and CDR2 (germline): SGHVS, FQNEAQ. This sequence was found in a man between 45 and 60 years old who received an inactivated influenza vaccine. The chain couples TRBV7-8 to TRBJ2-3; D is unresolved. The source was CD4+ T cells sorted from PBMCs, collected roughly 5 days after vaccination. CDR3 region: CASSSFMGTDTQYF. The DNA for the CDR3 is TGTGCCAGCAGCTCCTTTATGGGCACAGATACGCAGTATTTT.